The rows below give T cell receptor beta chains drawn from one sample of a study of blood T cells in healthy people across ages. TCRdb used MiXCR to reprocess the 5' RACE reads, holding one entry per CDR3 protein. The repertoire holds 1.5 million to 2 million distinct CDR3 sequences, around 48% seen once, with 2% to 2.5% in the top ten. Material: blood. These receptors all come from a woman aged 40 to 50 in good health. The CDR3 runs from the conserved cysteine through the conserved F or W. The D gene is left open where the match is weak. Size is stated for part of the rows, as once, few or many counts, or as a class when the clone is expanded.

d_gene	v_gene	j_gene	abundance	CDR3aa	CDR3nt
TRBD1	TRBV7-6	TRBJ1-2	NA	CASSLGTGTRGYTF	TGTGCCAGCAGCTTAGGGACAGGGACACGAGGCTACACCTTC
TRBD1	TRBV6-2/TRBV6-3	TRBJ2-7	few	CASRGTGKTYEQYF	TGTGCCAGCAGGGGGACAGGGAAGACCTACGAGCAGTACTTC
NA	TRBV28	TRBJ2-7	many	CASSQGASSYEQYF	TGTGCCAGCAGTCAAGGGGCTAGCTCCTACGAGCAGTACTTC
TRBD1	TRBV5-1	TRBJ2-4	NA	CASSLEPTGYELAKNIQYF	TGCGCCAGCAGCTTGGAGCCGACAGGGTACGAACTAGCCAAAAACATTCAGTACTTC
TRBD2	TRBV5-1	TRBJ2-7	many	CASSTGLWTESYEQYF	TGCGCCAGCAGCACGGGACTATGGACTGAATCCTACGAGCAGTACTTC
NA	TRBV7-3	TRBJ2-3	NA	CASSLDRKSTDTQYF	TGTGCCAGCAGCTTAGACCGGAAAAGCACAGATACGCAGTATTTT
NA	TRBV29-1	TRBJ2-3	NA	CSVEAGGWSSGTDTQYF	TGCAGCGTTGAAGCTGGGGGGTGGTCCTCTGGCACAGATACGCAGTATTTT
TRBD2	TRBV6-6	TRBJ2-5	many	CASSLPSGGETQYF	TGTGCCAGCAGTCTGCCGAGCGGGGGAGAGACCCAGTACTTC
TRBD1	TRBV29-1	TRBJ1-5	NA	CRVSFQGVSQPQHF	TGCCGCGTCTCGTTTCAGGGGGTTTCGCAGCCCCAGCATTTT
NA	TRBV25-1	TRBJ2-7	few	CASSEFGGFDYEQYF	TGTGCCAGCAGTGAATTCGGAGGGTTTGACTACGAGCAGTACTTC
TRBD1	TRBV12-3/TRBV12-4	TRBJ2-4	NA	CASSLGTGANIQYF	TGTGCCAGCAGTTTAGGGACAGGGGCGAACATTCAGTACTTC
NA	TRBV10-3	TRBJ2-7	once	CAISEPGNNEQYF	TGTGCCATCAGTGAACCAGGAAACAATGAGCAGTACTTC
NA	TRBV29-1	TRBJ2-5	NA	CSVEDPPGGRQETQYF	TGCAGCGTTGAAGACCCCCCGGGGGGCCGTCAAGAGACCCAGTACTTC
TRBD1	TRBV6-2/TRBV6-3	TRBJ2-7	few	CASSEPGTGMYEQYF	TGTGCCAGCAGCGAGCCCGGGACAGGAATGTACGAGCAGTACTTC
TRBD1	TRBV7-2	TRBJ2-7	NA	CASSITGDYEQYF	TGTGCCAGCAGCATAACAGGGGATTACGAGCAGTACTTC
NA	TRBV28	TRBJ2-7	NA	CASSELMGTEQYF	TGTGCCAGCAGTGAGCTTATGGGTACCGAGCAGTACTTC
NA	TRBV7-9	TRBJ2-1	NA	CANSLINLGTLRGSYNEQFF	TGTGCCAACAGCTTAATTAACCTCGGGACACTCCGGGGCTCCTACAATGAGCAGTTCTTC
NA	TRBV5-1	TRBJ1-2	few	CASSFEGLANGYTF	TGCGCCAGCAGCTTCGAGGGTTTGGCGAATGGCTACACCTTC
NA	TRBV5-1	TRBJ2-1	NA	CASSLGGVPYNEQFF	TGTGCCAGCAGCTTAGGCGGGGTCCCCTACAATGAGCAGTTCTTC
TRBD2	TRBV20-1	TRBJ2-1	few	CSASGTIHNEQFF	TGCAGTGCTTCCGGGACTATACACAATGAGCAGTTCTTC
TRBD1	TRBV20-1	TRBJ2-1	few	CSARVGPGTDSYNEQFF	TGCAGTGCTAGAGTTGGCCCCGGGACAGACTCCTACAATGAGCAGTTCTTC
NA	TRBV12-3/TRBV12-4	TRBJ2-5	few	CASGTNPIQTQYF	TGTGCCAGTGGCACTAACCCTATACAGACCCAGTACTTC
NA	TRBV7-8	TRBJ1-6	NA	CASSQFTGYSSPLHF	TGTGCCAGCAGCCAATTCACAGGGTATAGTTCACCCCTCCACTTT
TRBD1	TRBV5-5	TRBJ2-7	few	CASSLTIVRLQGDEQYF	TGTGCCAGCAGCTTAACCATCGTCCGACTACAGGGGGACGAGCAGTACTTC
TRBD2	TRBV28	TRBJ2-1	once	CASRGGKEVDSDEQFF	TGTGCCAGCAGGGGGGGGAAGGAGGTAGATTCTGATGAGCAGTTCTTC
NA	TRBV29-1	TRBJ2-5	few	CSVEGEGGSQETQYF	TGCAGCGTTGAAGGAGAGGGGGGGAGCCAAGAGACCCAGTACTTC
TRBD1	TRBV12-3/TRBV12-4	TRBJ1-5	NA	CASSLEQGSQPQHF	TGTGCCAGCAGTTTAGAACAGGGGAGTCAGCCCCAGCATTTT
NA	TRBV5-6	TRBJ2-7	NA	CASSPEALSSYNEQYF	TGTGCCAGCAGCCCGGAGGCCCTAAGCTCCTACAATGAGCAGTACTTC
NA	TRBV5-1	TRBJ2-1	NA	CASRIGGNYNEQFF	TGCGCCAGCAGAATAGGGGGGAACTACAATGAGCAGTTCTTC
NA	TRBV28	TRBJ2-5	few	CASRTTAGFRETQYF	TGTGCCAGCAGGACGACAGCCGGCTTCCGAGAGACCCAGTACTTC
NA	TRBV3-1	TRBJ2-1	NA	CASSHFGGDEQFF	TGTGCCAGCAGCCACTTCGGCGGGGATGAGCAGTTCTTC
TRBD2	TRBV7-8	TRBJ2-3	NA	CASSLVSSGANTDTQYF	TGTGCCAGCAGCTTAGTTTCCAGCGGGGCCAACACAGATACGCAGTATTTT
TRBD2	TRBV7-9	TRBJ2-1	NA	CASSLAEGSGGYNEQFF	TGTGCCAGCAGCTTAGCGGAAGGTAGCGGGGGGTACAATGAGCAGTTCTTC
NA	TRBV19	TRBJ2-2	few	CASSIWGNTGELFF	TGTGCCAGTAGTATTTGGGGGAACACCGGGGAGCTGTTTTTT
TRBD1	TRBV7-8	TRBJ2-2	once	CASSLDRGWGELFF	TGTGCCAGCAGCCTTGACAGGGGTTGGGGGGAGCTGTTTTTT
TRBD1	TRBV7-9	TRBJ2-1	few	CASSLGTGVDLEFF	TGTGCCAGCAGCTTGGGGACAGGGGTTGATCTAGAGTTCTTC
NA	TRBV7-9	TRBJ1-2	few	CASSDSTSGGYTF	TGTGCCAGCAGTGACAGTACCTCGGGTGGCTACACCTTC
NA	TRBV9	TRBJ2-3	NA	CASSAAGPDTQYF	TGTGCCAGCAGCGCCGCTGGGCCAGATACGCAGTATTTT
TRBD2	TRBV4-3	TRBJ2-5	few	CASSQESGGDETQYF	TGCGCCAGCAGCCAAGAGTCGGGAGGGGACGAGACCCAGTACTTC
TRBD1	TRBV5-1	TRBJ1-4	once	CASSPQGDGAEKLFF	TGCGCCAGCAGCCCGCAGGGGGATGGAGCAGAAAAACTGTTTTTT
NA	TRBV20-1	TRBJ1-2	NA	CSTRDQRNGYTF	TGCAGTACTAGAGATCAGCGGAATGGCTACACCTTC
NA	TRBV28	TRBJ1-2	NA	CASGGHQFNYGYTF	TGTGCCAGCGGGGGACACCAGTTCAACTACGGCTACACCTTC
NA	TRBV7-2	TRBJ2-3	NA	CASSLATGLGHTDTQYF	TGTGCCAGCAGCTTAGCGACCGGGCTAGGGCACACAGATACGCAGTATTTT
NA	TRBV6-1	TRBJ2-1	NA	CASTSLPRLQFF	TGTGCCAGCACATCACTACCCCGTTTGCAGTTCTTC
NA	TRBV7-2	TRBJ2-4	few	CASSSTLEDIQYF	TGTGCCAGCAGCTCGACCCTCGAGGACATTCAGTACTTC
NA	TRBV6-2/TRBV6-3	TRBJ2-5	NA	CASRALKETQYF	TGTGCCAGCCGCGCTTTAAAAGAGACCCAGTACTTC
NA	TRBV11-2	TRBJ2-1	NA	CASSFTIRYQETQFF	TGTGCCAGCAGCTTCACCATTAGGTACCAAGAGACCCAGTTCTTC
NA	TRBV20-1	TRBJ2-3	few	CSASPRDSPPDTQYF	TGCAGTGCTAGTCCCCGGGACTCACCCCCAGATACGCAGTATTTT
NA	TRBV6-1	TRBJ1-2	NA	CGARPLDRYYGYTF	TGTGGAGCTCGGCCCCTGGACAGATACTATGGCTACACCTTC
NA	TRBV3-1	TRBJ2-7	NA	CASSPRRVTYEQYF	TGTGCCAGCAGCCCAAGGAGGGTTACCTACGAGCAGTACTTC
NA	TRBV7-9	TRBJ1-2	NA	CASSLELAPGYTF	TGTGCCAGCAGCTTAGAGCTAGCCCCGGGCTACACCTTC
NA	TRBV29-1	TRBJ1-5	NA	CSVTETQGQPQHF	TGCAGCGTTACAGAAACTCAGGGCCAGCCCCAGCATTTT
NA	TRBV5-1	TRBJ2-5	NA	CASSLGGGPRQETQYF	TGCGCCAGCAGCTTGGGGGGGGGGCCGAGGCAAGAGACCCAGTACTTC
NA	TRBV29-1	TRBJ2-1	NA	CSVAPKRGIEASYYNEPFF	TGCAGCGTGGCCCCAAAACGGGGGATAGAAGCCTCTTACTACAATGAGCCGTTCTTC
TRBD1	TRBV12-3/TRBV12-4	TRBJ1-1	many	CASSLTGVNTEAFF	TGTGCCAGCAGTTTGACAGGGGTGAACACTGAAGCTTTCTTT